The next 15 T cell receptor beta chains were all read from a single sample in a study of lymphopenia after photon versus proton radiotherapy. Profiled with immunoSEQ multiplex PCR; TCRdb holds only in-frame clones, not every one. The table shows around 20,000 clones, with around 85% occurring only once. The sequencing here drew on peripheral blood, taken from a patient treated with photon-based radiotherapy. The receptors derive from a man aged 60 to 69 with pancreatic cancer.

The rearrangement uses TRBV7-9 and TRBJ1-6, with D perhaps TRBD1 (6 bases). Germline V gives CDR1 SEHNR, CDR2 FQNEAQ (reference sequence). V was cut by 0 bases and J by 6 bases, with 12 bases left in between. This CDR3 is built from 16 residues. For the CDR3, the DNA is TGTGCCAGCAGCTTAGCGAGGGTACAGGGTAATTCACCCCTCCACTTT. It codes for CASSLARVQGNSPLHF.

The chain joins TRBV9 to TRBJ1-1, with D maybe TRBD1 (6 bases). Trimming pared 3 bases from V and 6 bases from J, leaving 21 bases between. Germline loops: CDR1 SGDLS, CDR2 YYNGEE. The CDR3 spans 16 residues. This CDR3 reads CASSASVRGGRAEAFF. The CDR3 DNA reads TGTGCCAGCAGCGCCTCGGTCCGGGGGGGCCGGGCTGAAGCTTTCTTT.

V gene TRBV7-6 combines with J gene TRBJ2-5; 12 bases are a match to TRBD2. Germline-derived CDR1 and CDR2 are SGHVS and FNYEAQ. The V segment lost 4 bases and the J segment 5 bases; nucleotides outside the gene matches: 17. The CDR3 consists of 19 residues. CDR3 sequence: CASSSPRGGLAGSPETQYF. The CDR3 nucleotides are TGTGCCAGCAGCTCACCCCGGGGAGGACTAGCGGGGTCCCCGGAGACCCAGTACTTC.

This clone has just a few counts. The chain links TRBV5-1 to TRBJ1-4, with D maybe TRBD1 (6 bases). Germline V gene data show CDR1 as SGHRS and CDR2 as YFSETQ. Between the trimmed V and J ends, which lost 4 bases and 7 bases, there was a span of 14 bases. The length of the CDR3 is 14 residues. Written as DNA, the CDR3 is TGCGCCAGCAGCATGGGGGCGCGTGGTGAAAAACTGTTTTTT. Translated, it gives CASSMGARGEKLFF.

This clone was counted once. The chain is built from TRBV2 and TRBJ1-1; D not resolved. Germline CDR1 and CDR2: SNHLY and FYNNEI. The V and J ends lost 3 bases and 1 base respectively, with 9 bases between them. The CDR3 is made up of 14 amino acids. CDR3 amino acids: CASSEYGKNTEAFF. Here the CDR3 DNA reads TGTGCCAGCAGTGAGTACGGAAAGAACACTGAAGCTTTCTTT.

The chain has TRBV5-1 and TRBJ2-7; D might be TRBD1 (6 bases). Per the germline V gene, CDR1 is SGHRS and CDR2 is YFSETQ. The CDR3 runs to 13 residues. Trimming removed 0 bases at V and 3 bases at J, with 7 bases between. The CDR3 reads CASSLEGGYEQYF. CDR3 sequence (DNA): TGCGCCAGCAGCTTGGAAGGGGGCTACGAGCAGTACTTC.

This clone was found a few times. The V call is TRBV30, the J call TRBJ1-3, with D possibly TRBD1 on 6 matching bases. This CDR3 is built from 13 residues. V lost 4 bases to trimming and J lost 4 bases, with 11 bases between them. Germline CDR1 reads GTSNPN; CDR2 reads SVGIG (reference sequence). The CDR3 protein is CAWKQGPGNTIYF. In DNA, the CDR3 is TGTGCCTGGAAACAGGGACCAGGAAACACCATATATTTT. Full variable domain (missing parts from reference TRBV30 and TRBJ1-3): SQTIHQWPATLVQPVGSPLSLECTVEGTSNPNLYWYRQAAGRGLQLLFYSVGIGQISSEVPQNLSASRPQDRQFILSSKKLLLSDSGFYLCAWKQGPGNTIYFGEGSWLTVV.

V and J are TRBV30 and TRBJ1-5; D is perhaps TRBD1 (5 bases). The CDR3 runs 13 residues. Germline CDR1 is GTSNPN and CDR2 is SVGIG (reference sequence). Trimming removed 4 bases at V and 2 bases at J, with 9 bases between. In DNA form, the CDR3 reads TGTGCCTGGAAAGGGGACGGCAATCAGCCCCAGCATTTT. Translated, it gives CAWKGDGNQPQHF.

CDR3 in DNA: TGTGCCAGCAGCATCCGACAGGGTGCTAATGAAAAACTGTTTTTT. Translating it yields CASSIRQGANEKLFF. The gene calls are TRBV5-5 and TRBJ1-4; TRBD1 matches at 7 bases. The ends lost 4 bases at V and 3 bases at J; junction bases unmatched: 6. Germline-derived CDR1 and CDR2 are SGHKS and YYEKEE (reference sequence). The CDR3 loop spans 15 amino acids.

This clone was found once. The chain uses TRBV15 and TRBJ1-4; the D gene is possibly TRBD1 (6 bases). CDR3 size: 14 residues. V lost 1 base and J 8 bases, leaving 11 bases between the germline ends. Germline V gene data show CDR1 as LNHNV and CDR2 as YYDKDF (reference sequence). The CDR3 spells CATSRGGAEEKLFF. In DNA, the CDR3 is TGTGCCACCAGCAGAGGGGGGGCGGAGGAAAAACTGTTTTTT.

J is TRBJ1-2 and V is TRBV30, with 9 bases lining up with TRBD1. V trimming: 5 bases; J trimming: 6 bases; junction bases outside the gene matches: 16. Germline loops: CDR1 GTSNPN, CDR2 SVGIG (reference sequence). CDR3 length: 16 residues. The CDR3: CAWDPTGGWFGDGYTF. The CDR3 coding sequence is TGTGCCTGGGATCCGACAGGGGGTTGGTTCGGGGATGGCTACACCTTC.

V and J are TRBV19 and TRBJ1-1; 7 bases agree with TRBD1. Germline V gene lookup returns CDR1 LNHDA and CDR2 SQIVND (reference sequence). The trim removed 0 bases at V and 4 bases at J, leaving 2 bases unmatched. The CDR3 loop spans 14 amino acids. The chain's CDR3 is CASSIDHRGTEAFF. The CDR3 coding sequence is TGTGCCAGTAGTATAGATCACAGGGGCACTGAAGCTTTCTTT.

Only one count was recorded for this clone. The rearrangement joins TRBV11-2 to TRBJ1-4; TRBD1 matches at 10 bases. V was pared by 3 bases and J by 8 bases, with 3 bases of the junction left unmatched. Germline CDR1 and CDR2: SGHAT and FQNNGV. The CDR3 extends over 14 amino acids. CDR3 DNA sequence: TGTGCCAGCAGCTTCGACAGGGGGCGCGAAAAACTGTTTTTT. Protein sequence: CASSFDRGREKLFF. Based on the CDR3 plus reference TRBV11-2 and TRBJ1-4, the full variable domain is EAGVAQSPRYKIIEKRQSVAFWCNPISGHATLYWYQQILGQGPKLLIQFQNNGVVDDSQLPKDRFSAERLKGVDSTLKIQPAKLEDSAVYLCASSFDRGREKLFFGSGTQLSVL.

This sequence joins TRBV30 and TRBJ1-1; D is possibly TRBD1 (5 bases). Germline assignment: CDR1 GTSNPN and CDR2 SVGIG (reference sequence). V was shortened by 5 bases and J by 0 bases, with 7 bases between the two germline ends. The CDR3 totals 12 residues. The CDR3: CAWRGLNTEAFF. DNA of the CDR3: TGTGCCTGGCGGGGACTGAACACTGAAGCTTTCTTT.

The gene calls are TRBV19 and TRBJ1-2, with a weak D call TRBD1 (6 bases). The V end lost 1 base, the J end lost 3 bases, and 12 bases lay between the germline ends. CDR1 and CDR2 from the germline V gene are LNHDA and SQIVND (reference sequence). The CDR3 consists of 15 residues. As DNA, the CDR3 is TGTGCCAGTAGTATAGGCCGAGGGGGGGACTATGGCTACACCTTC. Its translation is CASSIGRGGDYGYTF.